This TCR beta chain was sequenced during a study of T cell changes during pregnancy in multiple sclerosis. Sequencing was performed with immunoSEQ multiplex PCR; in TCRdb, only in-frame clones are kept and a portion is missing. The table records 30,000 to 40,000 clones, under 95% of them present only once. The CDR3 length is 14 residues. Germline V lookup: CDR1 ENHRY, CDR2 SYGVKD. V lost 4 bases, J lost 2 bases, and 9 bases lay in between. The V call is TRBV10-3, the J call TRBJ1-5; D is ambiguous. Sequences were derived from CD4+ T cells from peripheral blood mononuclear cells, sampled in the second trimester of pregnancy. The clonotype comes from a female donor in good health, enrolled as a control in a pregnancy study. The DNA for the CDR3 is TGTGCCATCAGTGTCCTAGGCGGCAATCAGCCCCAGCATTTT. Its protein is CAISVLGGNQPQHF.